This T cell receptor beta chain was identified in a study of blood T cell repertoires in COVID-19 (dated by TCRdb to about 2020). General notes on the study: Collaborator samples came from the United States, Italy and Spain and covered acute and convalescent phases of COVID-19. The material from the prospective study consisted of cDNA or gDNA derived from T cells, B-cell-depleted T cells, or PBMCs. The dataset comprised deeply sampled blood TCRbeta repertoires from subjects exposed to, actively infected with, or recovered from COVID-19. The repertoires were made available in a free public database intended to serve as a resource for research on the immune response to SARS-CoV-2. Samples came from the ongoing ImmuneRACE study (first 160 participants) plus 1,254 subjects from 6 global collaborators. Sample metadata almost always included a de-identified subject ID, COVID-19 status, age in years and sex. HLA class I and class II types, where available, came from metadata supplied by the sample provider rather than from assay-based typing. Overall study results and their limits: Clinical and demographic metadata were provided uncurated, with the amount varying by source and participant.

The collaborating institutions used their own protocols to collect whole blood in K2EDTA tubes. Collaborator samples were shipped for TCRbeta analysis as frozen whole blood, isolated PBMCs, or DNA extracted from either sample type. The immunoSEQ Assay, a bias-controlled multiplex PCR, was used to amplify TCRbeta CDR3 regions from genomic DNA. The source study handled its data this way. The number of nucleated cells in each sample was estimated by amplification of reference gene primers within the assay. To quantify the absolute abundance of each unique TCRbeta CDR3 rearrangement, sequence reads were collapsed and filtered. For each sample, productive Simpson clonality was calculated as the square root of Simpson's diversity index across productive rearrangements. TCRdb took this table from immuneACCESS and kept in-frame rearrangements with V and J called. Such tables lack part of the clones; where checked against another copy, unresolved V genes explain under half of the gap, and the rest is unexplained. V and J calls and clone size come straight from that table; D and trimming were deduced from the DNA. For this sample there are about 210,000 clones; around 91% appear just once. Of the sample, 4% to 5.5% falls within the top ten clones.

Note on this clone: No cognate antigen has been identified for it. Per-base quality was not reported, and no clone a single base away is much larger than it.

The sequence came from a woman between 40 and 50 years old with acute or convalescent COVID-19. The sequencing sample was made of peripheral blood.

The base sequence is TGTGCCTGGAGTGAACCCAGGGAAACCGGGGAGCTGTTTTTT. It is translated as CAWSEPRETGELFF. Recombination joined TRBV30 with TRBJ2-2; the D gene is perhaps TRBD1, from 5 matching bases. The CDR3 contains 14 residues, cysteine and phenylalanine counted. Solely the CDR3 DNA is kept, with 42 bases framed from the first base. V drops 1 base and J drops 5 bases, leaving 11 bases in between. As encoded in the germline V gene (reference sequence), CDR1 is GTSNPN while CDR2 is SVGIG. With the portions outside the CDR3 filled from the reference TRBV30 and TRBJ2-2 genes, the complete variable region becomes SQTIHQWPATLVQPVGSPLSLECTVEGTSNPNLYWYRQAAGRGLQLLFYSVGIGQISSEVPQNLSASRPQDRQFILSSKKLLLSDSGFYLCAWSEPRETGELFFGEGSRLTVL.